Listed below are T cell receptor beta chains from one sample, sequenced in a study of blood T cell repertoires in COVID-19. The assay was immunoSEQ multiplex PCR, and TCRdb's table has in-frame clones only and misses some. The repertoire consists of fewer than 250,000 clones, with roughly four fifths occurring once and the leading ten covering about 4.6%. Source material: PBMCs or T cells enriched from blood (not recorded which). These receptor sequences come from a woman aged 45-60 years who had been exposed to COVID-19. Each CDR3 is given with its conserved first and last residue. D genes are given only for firm matches. Rows may omit the clone size; those that give it use once, few, many or a size class.

V: TRBV11-2
J: TRBJ1-6
D: -
size: -
DNA: TGTGCCAGCAGCCCCGGGTTCTCACCCCTCCACTTT
CDR3: CASSPGFSPLHF

V: TRBV12-5
J: TRBJ1-1
D: -
size: -
DNA: TGTGCTAGTGGAAAGGAGGGAAAAGCTTTCTTT
CDR3: CASGKEGKAFF

V: TRBV29-1
J: TRBJ2-3
D: -
size: -
DNA: TGCAGCGTCCCCGGGGGGCGGTATACGCAGTATTTT
CDR3: CSVPGGRYTQYF

V: TRBV3-1/TRBV3-2
J: TRBJ1-1
D: -
size: -
DNA: TGTGCCAGCAGCCAAGAATACCAGGGATGGACTGAAGCTTTCTTT
CDR3: CASSQEYQGWTEAFF

V: TRBV28
J: TRBJ1-4
D: TRBD1
size: -
DNA: TGTGCCAGCAGTTTACTGACAGGGGGAAATGAAAAACTGTTTTTT
CDR3: CASSLLTGGNEKLFF

V: TRBV5-4
J: TRBJ2-1
D: TRBD1
size: -
DNA: TGTGCCAGCAGCTCAGGACAGGTTGGCGACAATGAGCAGTTCTTC
CDR3: CASSSGQVGDNEQFF

V: TRBV27
J: TRBJ2-3
D: TRBD2
size: -
DNA: TGTGCCAGCAGTACTAGCGGGGGCCCCAGGCGAATCGCAGATACGCAGTATTTT
CDR3: CASSTSGGPRRIADTQYF

V: TRBV6-5
J: TRBJ1-1
D: TRBD1
size: -
DNA: TGTGCCAGCATTAGGGACAGGGCTGAAGCTTTCTTT
CDR3: CASIRDRAEAFF

V: TRBV10-3
J: TRBJ1-2
D: TRBD1
size: -
DNA: TGTGCCACATTGGACAGGGGTTTTACTCGGGGCTACACCTTC
CDR3: CATLDRGFTRGYTF

V: TRBV21-1
J: TRBJ2-7
D: -
size: -
DNA: TGTGCCAGCAGCAAGGGACTAGCCGGCCACGAGCAGTACTTC
CDR3: CASSKGLAGHEQYF

V: TRBV19
J: TRBJ2-1
D: -
size: -
DNA: TGTGCCAGTAGTATCGCGTACAATGAGCAGTTCTTC
CDR3: CASSIAYNEQFF

V: TRBV28
J: TRBJ1-1
D: -
size: -
DNA: TGTGCCAGCACCCTCCCAGGGCAGGGAAGGGCAGCTTTCTTT
CDR3: CASTLPGQGRAAFF

V: TRBV10-3
J: TRBJ1-3
D: TRBD1
size: -
DNA: TGTGCCATCAGGGGGGACAGCGGAAACACCATATATTTT
CDR3: CAIRGDSGNTIYF

V: TRBV5-1
J: TRBJ2-7
D: -
size: -
DNA: TGCGCCAGCAGCTTGTTTGCGGGGCCTTCCTACGAGCAGTACTTC
CDR3: CASSLFAGPSYEQYF

V: TRBV5-1
J: TRBJ1-3
D: -
size: once
DNA: TGCGCCAGCAGCTTGTTAGGGGTTTCCCCTCTCTCTGGAAACACCATATATTTT
CDR3: CASSLLGVSPLSGNTIYF

V: TRBV2
J: TRBJ2-3
D: -
size: -
DNA: TGTGCCAGCAGTCGAGAGACTAGCACAGATACGCAGTATTTT
CDR3: CASSRETSTDTQYF

V: TRBV10-1
J: TRBJ2-2
D: -
size: few
DNA: TGCGCCAGCAGTGAGACAGGGCTAAACACCGGGGAGCTGTTTTTT
CDR3: CASSETGLNTGELFF

V: TRBV6-2/TRBV6-3
J: TRBJ2-4
D: TRBD2
size: -
DNA: TGTGCCAGCAGCCAAGGGACTAGCTTAAACATTCAGTACTTC
CDR3: CASSQGTSLNIQYF

V: TRBV25-1
J: TRBJ2-7
D: TRBD2
size: -
DNA: TGTGCCAGCAGTGAATTCGGCGGGGGGGCCTCCTACGAGCAGTACTTC
CDR3: CASSEFGGGASYEQYF

V: TRBV28
J: TRBJ2-1
D: -
size: -
DNA: TGTGCCAGCAGTTTCGGGTCTCGGACATCTTTGGGGTCCTGGAACAATGAGCAGTTCTTC
CDR3: CASSFGSRTSLGSWNNEQFF

V: TRBV28
J: TRBJ1-5
D: TRBD1
size: -
DNA: TGTGCCAGCAGTTCAGGGACAGGGGGCGATCAGCCCCAGCATTTT
CDR3: CASSSGTGGDQPQHF

V: TRBV6-4
J: TRBJ1-5
D: -
size: -
DNA: TGTGCCAGCAGTGAATCCCGGACAGTCTATTATAGCAATCAGCCCCAGCATTTT
CDR3: CASSESRTVYYSNQPQHF

V: TRBV20-1
J: TRBJ1-1
D: TRBD1
size: -
DNA: TGCAGTGCTGGTGGGTCAGGGGGTCGGGGCACTGAAGCTTTCTTT
CDR3: CSAGGSGGRGTEAFF

V: TRBV5-6
J: TRBJ2-3
D: TRBD2
size: -
DNA: TGTGGGACTAGCGGGGGACCTAGCACAGATACGCAGTATTTT
CDR3: CGTSGGPSTDTQYF

V: TRBV6-5
J: TRBJ1-1
D: -
size: -
DNA: TGTGCCACCTCACAGGGTGGTCACACTGAAGCTTTCTTT
CDR3: CATSQGGHTEAFF

V: TRBV7-6
J: TRBJ2-2
D: -
size: -
DNA: TGTGCCAGCAGCTCCGGGACTAACACCGGGGAGCTGTTTTTT
CDR3: CASSSGTNTGELFF

V: TRBV3-1/TRBV3-2
J: TRBJ2-6
D: -
size: -
DNA: TGTGCCAGCAGCCAAGATAGGGTAGCGAGGCTATCTGGGGCCAACGTCCTGACTTTC
CDR3: CASSQDRVARLSGANVLTF

V: TRBV27
J: TRBJ2-7
D: TRBD2
size: -
DNA: TGTGCCAGCAGTTTATCCCAGGGAGGGTACGAGCAGTACTTC
CDR3: CASSLSQGGYEQYF

V: TRBV5-4
J: TRBJ2-7
D: TRBD2
size: -
DNA: TGTGCCAGCAGCCCGGGACTAGCGGGGGTATACTCCTACGAGCAGTACTTC
CDR3: CASSPGLAGVYSYEQYF

V: TRBV11-3
J: TRBJ2-7
D: -
size: -
DNA: TGTGCCAGCAGCTTGGCAGGCTCCTACGAGCAGTACTTC
CDR3: CASSLAGSYEQYF

V: TRBV7-9
J: TRBJ1-1
D: TRBD1
size: -
DNA: TGTGCCAGCAGCTCACCGGACAGGGCGAACACTGAAGCTTTCTTT
CDR3: CASSSPDRANTEAFF

V: TRBV9
J: TRBJ1-6
D: -
size: -
DNA: TGTGCCAGCAGCCCCGACCCGTCGGGTTCACCCCTCCACTTT
CDR3: CASSPDPSGSPLHF

V: TRBV18
J: TRBJ1-1
D: -
size: -
DNA: TGTGCCAGCTCTCGGGACACGAACACTGAAGCTTTCTTT
CDR3: CASSRDTNTEAFF

V: TRBV6-5
J: TRBJ1-4
D: -
size: -
DNA: TGTGCAGGGGGACAACCTAATGAAAAACTGTTTTTT
CDR3: CAGGQPNEKLFF

V: TRBV4-1
J: TRBJ2-4
D: TRBD2
size: -
DNA: TGCGCCAGCAGCCAAGAACTAGCGGGGGCCAAAAACATTCAGTACTTC
CDR3: CASSQELAGAKNIQYF

V: TRBV7-6
J: TRBJ1-5
D: -
size: few
DNA: TGTGCCAGCAGCCCATGTCAAGAGGGCTCGCGCAATCAGCCCCAGCATTTT
CDR3: CASSPCQEGSRNQPQHF

V: TRBV27
J: TRBJ2-3
D: -
size: -
DNA: TGTGCCAGCAGTTTTTATTCGGGAGATACGCAGTATTTT
CDR3: CASSFYSGDTQYF

V: TRBV27
J: TRBJ2-1
D: TRBD2
size: few
DNA: TGTGCCAGCAGCTCCCTTACGGGGGGTGAGCAGTTCTTC
CDR3: CASSSLTGGEQFF

V: TRBV7-7
J: TRBJ2-1
D: TRBD2
size: once
DNA: TGTGCCAGCAGCCCAAGACTAGCGGGGGGGCCTAGGGAGCAGTTCTTC
CDR3: CASSPRLAGGPREQFF

V: TRBV3-1/TRBV3-2
J: TRBJ2-7
D: -
size: few
DNA: TGTGCCAGCAGCCAAGTCGAGGGCCGTAGCGTCTTC
CDR3: CASSQVEGRSVF